The 8 T cell receptor beta chains in this list originate from one sample, sequenced in a study of CD8 T cells in Susac syndrome. With random hexamers, reverse transcription was performed on about 0.5 to 1 ug of RNA. Via MiXCR, TCRdb re-called the immunoSEQ multiplex PCR reads, giving one row per CDR3 protein. The sample yields approximately 270,000 distinct CDR3 sequences, approximately 92% seen once. Sequencing was carried out using CD4+ T cells from PBMCs. The receptors were gathered from a human donor with multiple sclerosis.

The table lists this clonotype with a count of one. V gene TRBV29-1 combines with J gene TRBJ1-1; D may be TRBD1 (6 bases). This CDR3 has 13 amino acids. Trimming removed 7 bases at V and 2 bases at J, with 14 bases between. Germline V CDR1 and CDR2: SQVTM, ANQGSEA. In DNA form, the CDR3 reads TGCAGCGGGTCTAAGGGGGGAAACACTGAAGCTTTCTTT. It encodes CSGSKGGNTEAFF.

This chain uses TRBV27 with TRBJ2-5; D call uncertain. CDR3 length equals 15 residues. V lost 2 bases to trimming and J lost 4 bases, with 14 bases between them. The germline V gene has CDR1 MNHEY and CDR2 SMNVEV (reference sequence). CDR3 sequence (DNA): TGTGCCAGCAGTTTAAGGCCCGGTTATGGAGAGACCCAGTACTTC. Its translation is CASSLRPGYGETQYF.

V gene TRBV12-3 or TRBV12-4 combines with J gene TRBJ2-3; the D gene could be TRBD1 or TRBD2 (5 bases each). CDR3 length: 15 amino acids. The ends were cut back, 6 bases at V and 3 bases at J, with 16 bases in the middle. CDR3 sequence: CASRGPRGPTDTQYF. In DNA form, the CDR3 reads TGTGCCAGCAGGGGGCCCCGGGGCCCAACAGATACGCAGTATTTT.

The rearrangement links TRBV7-3 to TRBJ2-7, with 8 bases lining up with TRBD1. Trimming removed 5 bases from V and 7 bases from J; junction bases left unmatched: 7. This CDR3 comprises 13 residues. Germline V lookup: CDR1 SGHTA, CDR2 FQGTGA. In DNA form, the CDR3 reads TGTGCCAGCAGCACCCGACAGGGGAGGGAGCAGTACTTC. Protein: CASSTRQGREQYF.

This chain uses TRBV3-1 with TRBJ2-3, with TRBD2 matching over 7 bases. The CDR3 length is 16 residues. Germline V lookup: CDR1 LGHDT, CDR2 YNNKEL (reference sequence). The trim removed 1 base at V and 2 bases at J, leaving 6 bases unmatched. The DNA of the CDR3 is TGTGCCAGCAGCCAAGGCCGGCGGGGGTACACAGATACGCAGTATTTT. Protein product: CASSQGRRGYTDTQYF.

The sample holds one count of this clonotype. The chain joins TRBV5-5 to TRBJ1-2, with TRBD1 matching over 7 bases. Germline CDR1 and CDR2: SGHKS and YYEKEE (reference sequence). J lost 4 bases, V lost 1 base, and 4 bases had no gene match. This CDR3 spans 14 amino acids. CDR3 loop: CASSLQGVLYGYTF. The CDR3 DNA is TGTGCCAGCAGCTTGCAGGGGGTGCTCTATGGCTACACCTTC. Combining the CDR3 with reference TRBV5-5 and TRBJ1-2 gives the whole variable domain DAGVTQSPTHLIKTRGQQVTLRCSPISGHKSVSWYQQVLGQGPQFIFQYYEKEERGRGNFPDRFSARQFPNYSSELNVNALLLGDSALYLCASSLQGVLYGYTFGSGTRLTVV.

The gene calls are TRBV24-1 and TRBJ1-5; the match to TRBD1 covers 8 bases. With 5 bases clipped from V and 6 bases from J, the junction kept 8 bases outside the gene matches. CDR3 length equals 15 residues. Germline CDR1 reads KGHDR; CDR2 reads SFDVKD. The CDR3 loop is CATSAIGQGGQPQHF. CDR3 DNA sequence: TGTGCCACCAGTGCCATTGGACAGGGCGGTCAGCCCCAGCATTTT.

J is TRBJ2-3 and V is TRBV24-1, with 8 bases fitting TRBD2. The CDR3 spans 15 residues. From germline, CDR1 is KGHDR and CDR2 SFDVKD. J lost 4 bases, V lost 8 bases, and 10 bases had no gene match. The CDR3: CATKDGRALPDTQYF. The CDR3 DNA reads TGTGCCACCAAGGACGGGAGGGCCCTCCCAGATACGCAGTATTTT.